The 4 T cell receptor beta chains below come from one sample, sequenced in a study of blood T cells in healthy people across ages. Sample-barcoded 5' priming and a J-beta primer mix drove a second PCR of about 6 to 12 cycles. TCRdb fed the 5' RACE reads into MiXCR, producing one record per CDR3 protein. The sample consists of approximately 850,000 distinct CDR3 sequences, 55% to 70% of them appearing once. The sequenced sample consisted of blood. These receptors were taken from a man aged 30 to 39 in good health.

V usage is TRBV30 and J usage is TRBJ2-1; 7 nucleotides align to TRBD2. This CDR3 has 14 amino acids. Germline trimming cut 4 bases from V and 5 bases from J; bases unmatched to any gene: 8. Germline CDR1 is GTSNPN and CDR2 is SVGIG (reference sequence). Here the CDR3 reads CAWTVAGEDNEQFF. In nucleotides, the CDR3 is TGTGCCTGGACCGTGGCGGGAGAGGACAATGAGCAGTTCTTC. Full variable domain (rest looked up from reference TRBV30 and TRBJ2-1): SQTIHQWPATLVQPVGSPLSLECTVEGTSNPNLYWYRQAAGRGLQLLFYSVGIGQISSEVPQNLSASRPQDRQFILSSKKLLLSDSGFYLCAWTVAGEDNEQFFGPGTRLTVL.

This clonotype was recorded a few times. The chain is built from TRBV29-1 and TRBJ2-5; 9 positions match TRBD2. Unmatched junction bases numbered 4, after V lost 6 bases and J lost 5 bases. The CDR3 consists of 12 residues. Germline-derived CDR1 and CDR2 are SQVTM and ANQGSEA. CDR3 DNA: TGCAGCGTGGGTAGCGGGAGTGAGACCCAGTACTTC. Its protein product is CSVGSGSETQYF. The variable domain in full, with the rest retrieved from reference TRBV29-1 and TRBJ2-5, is SAVISQKPSRDICQRGTSLTIQCQVDSQVTMMFWYRQQPGQSLTLIATANQGSEATYESGFVIDKFPISRPNLTFSTLTVSNMSPEDSSIYLCSVGSGSETQYFGPGTRLLVL.

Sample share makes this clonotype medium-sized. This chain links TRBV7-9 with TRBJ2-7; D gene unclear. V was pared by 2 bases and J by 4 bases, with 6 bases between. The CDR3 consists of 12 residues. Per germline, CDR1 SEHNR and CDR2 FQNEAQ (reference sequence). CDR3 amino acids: CASSLIGYEQYF. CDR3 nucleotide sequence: TGTGCCAGCAGCTTAATTGGGTACGAGCAGTACTTC.

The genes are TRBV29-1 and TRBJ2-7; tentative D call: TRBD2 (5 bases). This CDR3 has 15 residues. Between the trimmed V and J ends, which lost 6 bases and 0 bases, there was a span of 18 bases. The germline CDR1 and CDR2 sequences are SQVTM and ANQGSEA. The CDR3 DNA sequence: TGCAGCGTGGGGAGTGGGAAGGTTGGCTCCTACGAGCAGTACTTC. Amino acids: CSVGSGKVGSYEQYF.